The sequence of this TCR beta chain was determined in a study of OX40 agonist ivuxolimab in advanced cancers. Study overall: Patients treated during dose escalation were battling hepatocellular carcinoma, melanoma, renal cell or head and neck cancer. Study conclusions and caveats: Both CD4+ and CD8+ T cell populations in blood had undergone clonal expansion by week 6 at 0.1 to 3.0 mg/kg.

CDR3 size: 13 residues. The germline V gene encodes CDR1 LNHNV and CDR2 YYDKDF (reference sequence). Trimming left V 7 bases short and J 2 bases short, with 6 bases between. Generated by immunoSEQ multiplex PCR, the TCRdb table keeps only in-frame clones and is missing some. The sample lists approximately 68,000 clones, 91% occurring once. A history of autoimmune disease or systemic immunosuppression excluded patients. Remarks on this clone: Its antigen is unknown.

The specimen comprised CD4+ or CD8+ T cells sorted from blood, sampled in a trial of the OX40 agonist ivuxolimab. This receptor was taken from an adult with an advanced solid tumor such as melanoma, head and neck, liver or kidney cancer. The chain employs TRBV15 and TRBJ2-6; D not certain. CDR3 loop: CATMGPGANVLTF. In nucleotides, the CDR3 is TGTGCCACCATGGGTCCTGGGGCCAACGTCCTGACTTTC.